This T cell receptor beta chain appears in the sequencing data of a study of CD8+ T cells in alopecia areata. RNA extraction was followed by reverse transcription into cDNA, which acted as the sequencing template. Repertoires were generated with immunoSEQ multiplex PCR, while TCRdb's copy carries only in-frame clones and drops some. The sample lists about 180,000 clones, roughly 65% seen once, with roughly 1.7% in the top ten. Trimming stripped 3 bases from V and 5 bases from J, with 8 bases between. This CDR3 contains 11 residues. Germline V CDR1 and CDR2: DFQATT, SNEGSKA (reference sequence). The sample here was CD4+ T cells sorted from blood, taken at week 0. The V gene is TRBV20-1, the J gene TRBJ2-7; D remains ambiguous. This receptor was obtained from a human donor with alopecia areata. In DNA, the CDR3 is TGCAGTGCTAGGGTTGTGAACGAGCAGTACTTC. This codes for CSARVVNEQYF.